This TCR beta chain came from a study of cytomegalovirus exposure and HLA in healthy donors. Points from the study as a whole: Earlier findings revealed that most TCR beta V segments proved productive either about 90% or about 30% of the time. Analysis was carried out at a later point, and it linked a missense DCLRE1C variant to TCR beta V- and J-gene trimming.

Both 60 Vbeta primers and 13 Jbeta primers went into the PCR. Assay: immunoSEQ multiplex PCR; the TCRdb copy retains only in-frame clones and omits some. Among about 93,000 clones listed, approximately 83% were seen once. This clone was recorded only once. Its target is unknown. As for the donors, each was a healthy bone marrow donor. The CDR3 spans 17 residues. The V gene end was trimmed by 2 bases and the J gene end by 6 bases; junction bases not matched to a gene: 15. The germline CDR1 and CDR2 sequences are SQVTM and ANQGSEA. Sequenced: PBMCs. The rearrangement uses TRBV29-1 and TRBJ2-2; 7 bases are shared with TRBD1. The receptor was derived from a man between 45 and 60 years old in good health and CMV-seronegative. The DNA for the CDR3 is TGCAGCGTTGAACAACCCACAGGGCAAAGGGGGCCCGGGGAGCTGTTTTTT. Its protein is CSVEQPTGQRGPGELFF.